This entry concerns a single T cell receptor (beta chain). Antigen unknown. Other DNA sequences within the sample encode an identical CDR3. V was shortened by 7 bases and J by 1 base, with 13 bases between the two germline ends. This CDR3 contains 13 residues. CDR1 is SQVTM, CDR2 ANQGSEA, per germline. This sample was included in a study of beta chain features in type 1 diabetes. Study-level findings and limits: All four CD4+ subsets from Type 1 diabetes patients carried moderately but significantly shorter TCRB CDR3s.

Of the isolated RNA, all was reverse transcribed, and so the sequenced material was expressed TCRB transcripts. Sequencing was performed with immunoSEQ multiplex PCR; in TCRdb, only in-frame clones are kept and a portion is missing. The sample has a few hundred thousand clones, approximately 15% seen once. The V and J genes are TRBV29-1 and TRBJ1-1; a weak D match, TRBD1 (6 bases). Sequencing was performed on naive CD4+ T cells from blood. This receptor was taken from a woman aged 18-29 years with type 1 diabetes. The CDR3 is CSAPGRGNTEAFF. CDR3 DNA sequence: TGCAGCGCCCCGGGCAGGGGGAACACTGAAGCTTTCTTT.